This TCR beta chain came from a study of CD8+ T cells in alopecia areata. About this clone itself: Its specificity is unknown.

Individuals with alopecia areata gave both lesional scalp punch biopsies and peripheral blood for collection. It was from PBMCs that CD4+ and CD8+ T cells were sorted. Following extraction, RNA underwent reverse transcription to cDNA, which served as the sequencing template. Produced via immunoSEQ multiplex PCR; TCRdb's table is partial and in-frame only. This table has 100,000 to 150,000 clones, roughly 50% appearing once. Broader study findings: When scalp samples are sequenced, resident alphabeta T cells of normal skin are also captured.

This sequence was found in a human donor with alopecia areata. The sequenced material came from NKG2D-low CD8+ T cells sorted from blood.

CDR3 in DNA: TGTGCCAGCAGTGTTTCAGAGACCCAGTACTTC. Amino acids: CASSVSETQYF. V usage is TRBV25-1 and J usage is TRBJ2-5; D not resolved. Per the germline V gene, CDR1 is MGHDK and CDR2 is SYGVNS. V was cut by 4 bases and J by 4 bases, with 4 bases left in between. The length of the CDR3 is 11 residues. The whole variable domain, remainder taken from reference TRBV25-1 and TRBJ2-5, is EADIYQTPRYLVIGTGKKITLECSQTMGHDKMYWYQQDPGMELHLIHYSYGVNSTEKGDLSSESTVSRIRTEHFPLTLESARPSHTSQYLCASSVSETQYFGPGTRLLVL.